These T cell receptor beta chains were read from a single sample in a study of blood T cell repertoires in COVID-19. Produced via immunoSEQ multiplex PCR; TCRdb's table is partial and in-frame only. The table shows 200,000 to 250,000 clones, with around 91% occurring only once. The sample was PBMCs or T cells enriched from blood (not recorded which). The receptor set was obtained from a young man who had been exposed to COVID-19. Each CDR3 is given with its conserved first and last residue. The D gene is left open where the match is weak. A row's size may be missing; if present it is once, few, many or a size class.

d_call,j_call,clone_size,v_call,cdr3_nt,cdr3_aa
NA,TRBJ1-5,NA,TRBV7-9,TGTGCCAGCAGCCAAGGGGGTGGGGGCAATCAGCCCCAGCATTTT,CASSQGGGGNQPQHF
NA,TRBJ2-1,NA,TRBV9,TGTGCCAGCAGCTCCAAGCATCTGTCTGTGCAGTTCTTC,CASSSKHLSVQFF
NA,TRBJ2-3,NA,TRBV27,TGTGCCAGCAGCCGAAATGGCAAGGATACGCAGTATTTT,CASSRNGKDTQYF
NA,TRBJ2-5,NA,TRBV7-2,TGTGCCAGCAGCACCCTACGGGGGAAAGAGGAGACCCAGTACTTC,CASSTLRGKEETQYF
TRBD1,TRBJ2-4,NA,TRBV19,TGTGCCAGTAGTTTTCGGCGGGCGACAGGGTCCAAAAACATTCAGTACTTC,CASSFRRATGSKNIQYF
NA,TRBJ1-1,NA,TRBV7-9,TGTGCCGCACAGCTAAACACTGAAGCTTTCTTT,CAAQLNTEAFF
NA,TRBJ1-6,NA,TRBV21-1,TGTGCCAGCAAAGGAGCGGGGTCACCCCTCCACTTT,CASKGAGSPLHF
NA,TRBJ1-2,NA,TRBV19,TGTGCCAGTAACTTCGGACAGCAGATTAACTATGGCTACACCTTC,CASNFGQQINYGYTF
NA,TRBJ1-2,NA,TRBV19,TGTGCCAGTATCCCACGGGAAGGGGGCTACACCTTC,CASIPREGGYTF
TRBD2,TRBJ2-1,NA,TRBV10-1,TGCGCCAGCAGAAGGGAGATCAACGGGGGGGGTGAGCAGTTCTTC,CASRREINGGGEQFF
NA,TRBJ1-2,once,TRBV4-2,TGTGCCAGCAGCCAAGATAATAGACAGGTCTATGGCTACACCTTC,CASSQDNRQVYGYTF
NA,TRBJ2-2,NA,TRBV24-1,TGTGCCACCCAGACTAGTTTCACCGGGGAGCTGTTTTTT,CATQTSFTGELFF
TRBD2,TRBJ2-1,NA,TRBV7-7,TGTGCCAGCAGCTTGGGACTAGCGGGACCGGCGAGGGATGAGCAGTTCTTC,CASSLGLAGPARDEQFF
NA,TRBJ2-1,NA,TRBV24-1,TGTGCCACCAGTACGGAGGGCTACAATGAGCAGTTCTTC,CATSTEGYNEQFF
TRBD1,TRBJ2-3,few,TRBV5-1,TGCGCCAGCAGCGGACAGGGGACAGATACGCAGTATTTT,CASSGQGTDTQYF
NA,TRBJ2-5,NA,TRBV12-5,TGTGCTAGTGGTCCCTTAAACCAAGAGACCCAGTACTTC,CASGPLNQETQYF
NA,TRBJ1-2,NA,TRBV11-2,TGTGCCAGCAGCTTAGATAGGGTAGCAGGGGCTGGCTACACCTTC,CASSLDRVAGAGYTF
NA,TRBJ2-7,NA,TRBV15,TGTGCCACCAGTACAGGGCAGTACGAGCAGTACTTC,CATSTGQYEQYF
TRBD1,TRBJ2-3,NA,TRBV5-1,TGCGCCAGCAGCAGTCAGACAGGGTCTAGCACAGATACGCAGTATTTT,CASSSQTGSSTDTQYF
NA,TRBJ1-4,NA,TRBV27,TGTGCCAGCACTGGGACAAGAAATGAAAAACTGTTTTTT,CASTGTRNEKLFF
NA,TRBJ1-5,once,TRBV5-5,TGTGCCAGCAGCCGGACAGCGGATCAGCCCCAGCATTTT,CASSRTADQPQHF
NA,TRBJ1-6,NA,TRBV7-3,TGTGCCAGCAGCTTAACAGGGAGGACTTCACCCCTCCACTTT,CASSLTGRTSPLHF
NA,TRBJ1-5,NA,TRBV7-7,TGTGCCAGCACCCGAGTTCTTAGGCCGAGACACGGCGGGGATCAGCCCCAGCATTTT,CASTRVLRPRHGGDQPQHF
NA,TRBJ1-2,NA,TRBV10-3,TGTGCCATCGAAAACCCCGGGACACTCTATGGCTACACCTTC,CAIENPGTLYGYTF
NA,TRBJ2-2,NA,TRBV19,TGTGCCAGTAGTATACAGGGGAGTAGCGGGGAGCTGTTTTTT,CASSIQGSSGELFF
TRBD2,TRBJ2-3,NA,TRBV7-9,TGTGCCAGCAGCTCCTCCCCGCGACTAGCGAGAAGCACAGATACGCAGTATTTT,CASSSSPRLARSTDTQYF
NA,TRBJ2-2,NA,TRBV5-1,TGCGCCAGCAGAGGAGCAGCCACCGGGGAGCTGTTTTTT,CASRGAATGELFF
NA,TRBJ1-5,NA,TRBV18,TGTGCCAGCTCACCAAGTTCAGGGGTGTTGCAGCCCCAGCATTTT,CASSPSSGVLQPQHF
NA,TRBJ2-5,NA,TRBV5-1,TGCGCCAGCAGTTCCCAGGGGCTGGGGCAAGAGACCCAGTACTTC,CASSSQGLGQETQYF
NA,TRBJ2-1,NA,TRBV7-2,TGTGCCAGCAGCTTTGGGCGGGATTACAATGAGCAGTTCTTC,CASSFGRDYNEQFF
TRBD2,TRBJ2-5,NA,TRBV18,TGTGCCAGCTCGCCGGGGGGCCAAGAGACCCAGTACTTC,CASSPGGQETQYF
NA,TRBJ2-1,NA,TRBV15,TGTGCCACCAGCCGGACGCTAGCCTCCTACAATGAGCAGTTCTTC,CATSRTLASYNEQFF
NA,TRBJ1-2,NA,TRBV27,TGTGCCAGCAGTTTAACGGGGGGGGGCTATGGCTACACCTTC,CASSLTGGGYGYTF
TRBD1,TRBJ1-2,once,TRBV30,TGTGCCTGGAGTATACAGGGGAGCGTTGGCTACACCTTC,CAWSIQGSVGYTF
NA,TRBJ2-4,NA,TRBV4-1,TGCGCCAGCAGCCACTACAGGTTCGGTGAGGCCAAAAACATTCAGTACTTC,CASSHYRFGEAKNIQYF
TRBD2,TRBJ2-5,NA,TRBV7-2,TGTGCCAGCAGCTTTAGCCTAGCGGGGGCGGGGACCCAGTACTTC,CASSFSLAGAGTQYF
NA,TRBJ2-1,NA,TRBV3-1/TRBV3-2,TGTGCCAGCAGCCAACGTGCCACAGATAACAATGAGCAGTTCTTC,CASSQRATDNNEQFF
TRBD2,TRBJ2-1,NA,TRBV5-6,TGTGCCAGCAGGAAGCGGGGGGGATACAATGAGCAGTTCTTC,CASRKRGGYNEQFF
TRBD1,TRBJ1-5,NA,TRBV9,TGTGCCAGCAGCGCCGGACAGGGGGTCGGTCAGCCCCAGCATTTT,CASSAGQGVGQPQHF
NA,TRBJ1-5,NA,TRBV2,TGTGCCAGTAGTGGGGAGGAGGGCAATCAGCCCCAGCATTTT,CASSGEEGNQPQHF
TRBD1,TRBJ1-2,NA,TRBV4-2,TGTGCCAGCTCCCCTCAGGGGGCCTACGGCTACACCTTC,CASSPQGAYGYTF
TRBD1,TRBJ2-5,NA,TRBV10-3,TGTGCCATCGCGCAGGGGACAGCCCAAGAGACCCAGTACTTC,CAIAQGTAQETQYF
NA,TRBJ1-1,NA,TRBV11-2,TGTGCCAGCACCATTGAGGCTTTCTTT,CASTIEAFF
TRBD2,TRBJ2-1,NA,TRBV10-2,TGCGCCAGCTCCGGGACTAGGAGCACTAATGAGCAGTTCTTC,CASSGTRSTNEQFF
NA,TRBJ2-1,NA,TRBV9,TGTGCCAGCAGCGTAGCGGGGGGCACGAGGGCCAGCTCCTACAATGAGCAGTTCTTC,CASSVAGGTRASSYNEQFF
NA,TRBJ2-7,NA,TRBV12-3/TRBV12-4,TGTGCCAGCAGTGTAACAGGGTACGAGCAGTACTTC,CASSVTGYEQYF
TRBD1,TRBJ2-1,NA,TRBV10-3,TGTGCCATCAGTGAAGGGGACAGGAACTACAATGAGCAGTTCTTC,CAISEGDRNYNEQFF
NA,TRBJ1-6,NA,TRBV7-8,TGTGCCAGCAGCTTGGACAGTTCACGGTCCTATAATTCACCCCTCCACTTT,CASSLDSSRSYNSPLHF
NA,TRBJ2-5,NA,TRBV19,TGTGCCAGTAGTCTACTCGGACAGTCACAAGAGACCCAGTACTTC,CASSLLGQSQETQYF
NA,TRBJ1-1,NA,TRBV6-5,TGTGCCAGCAGTTACTCGATCGGTTACCCTGAAGCTTTCTTT,CASSYSIGYPEAFF
TRBD1,TRBJ1-2,once,TRBV5-1,TGCGCCAGCAGCCACGGGACAGGGGGCACGAGTAACTATGGCTACACCTTC,CASSHGTGGTSNYGYTF
NA,TRBJ2-7,NA,TRBV13,TGTGCCAGCAGCTTAGGCCGACAGAACGAGCAGTACTTC,CASSLGRQNEQYF
NA,TRBJ1-1,NA,TRBV6-1,TGTGCCAGCAGTGAACATTTCAGGGGCTGGGTGAACACTGAAGCTTTCTTT,CASSEHFRGWVNTEAFF
NA,TRBJ2-1,NA,TRBV11-3,TGTGCCAGCAGCTTAGGTCCAGGGGCGGACAATGAGCAGTTCTTC,CASSLGPGADNEQFF
NA,TRBJ1-5,few,TRBV27,TGTGCCAGCAGTTTAGCAGGTCCTCCCAATCAGCCCCAGCATTTT,CASSLAGPPNQPQHF
NA,TRBJ1-1,NA,TRBV27,TGTGCCAGCAGTTTAAACGGGGGAGGGACCACTGAAGCTTTCTTT,CASSLNGGGTTEAFF
TRBD2,TRBJ2-3,NA,TRBV7-2,TGTGCCAGCACATTAGCGGGGGGGAGCACAGATACGCAGTATTTT,CASTLAGGSTDTQYF
NA,TRBJ2-2,NA,TRBV7-9,TGTGCCAGCAGCCCTAGGACAGCAGCGGACACCGGGGAGCTGTTTTTT,CASSPRTAADTGELFF